This is a list of T cell receptor beta chains from one sample in a study of shared clonotypes between healthy human individuals. Sequencing used immunoSEQ multiplex PCR; TCRdb keeps in-frame clones, though not all of them. The data contain 900,000 to 1,200,000 clones, about 80% of them singletons. The sequenced sample consisted of memory CD4+ T cells from PBMCs. The receptors originated from a man aged 18 to 29 in good health. Some clones in this sample may be carry-over from other donors' samples. The CDR3 runs from the conserved cysteine through the conserved F or W. The order of the fields is clone size, V gene, J gene, D gene, CDR3 protein, CDR3 DNA. D genes are given only for firm matches. Rows may omit the clone size; those that give it use once, few, many or a size class.

NA	TRBV2	TRBJ1-1	NA	CASSSQGPSTEAFF	TGTGCCAGCAGTTCACAGGGACCCAGCACTGAAGCTTTCTTT
NA	TRBV5-6	TRBJ2-7	NA	CASSFRAPAPSNEQYF	TGTGCCAGCAGCTTTCGGGCCCCGGCTCCCTCTAACGAGCAGTACTTC
NA	TRBV6-6	TRBJ1-1	NA	CASSHLGGQNTEAFF	TGTGCCAGCAGTCACCTGGGGGGGCAGAACACTGAAGCTTTCTTT
NA	TRBV7-2	TRBJ2-5	NA	CASSLAGQSQETQYF	TGTGCCAGCAGCTTAGCGGGGCAGTCCCAAGAGACCCAGTACTTC
NA	TRBV18	TRBJ1-2	TRBD1	CASSPPSTGGFGYTF	TGTGCCAGCTCACCACCGTCGACAGGGGGCTTCGGCTACACCTTC
once	TRBV11-2	TRBJ1-6	NA	CASSFWGSPLHF	TGTGCCAGCAGCTTTTGGGGTTCACCCCTCCACTTT
NA	TRBV30	TRBJ1-2	NA	CAWSVSSGGYGYTF	TGTGCCTGGAGTGTATCCTCCGGTGGCTATGGCTACACCTTC
once	TRBV7-9	TRBJ1-4	NA	CASSSTKVGEKLFF	TGTGCCAGCAGCTCGACTAAGGTCGGGGAAAAACTGTTTTTT
NA	TRBV5-1	TRBJ2-7	TRBD1	CASSTTGDYEQYF	TGCGCCAGCAGTACGACAGGGGACTACGAGCAGTACTTC
NA	TRBV30	TRBJ1-5	NA	CAWSVRAAYQPQHF	TGTGCCTGGAGTGTTAGGGCAGCTTATCAGCCCCAGCATTTT